Presented here are 21 T cell receptor beta chains from one specimen sequenced in a study of OX40 agonist ivuxolimab in advanced cancers. The data were produced by immunoSEQ multiplex PCR, yet TCRdb's version contains in-frame clones alone and is incomplete. The table includes just over 40,000 clones, 85% detected once. This specimen consisted of CD4+ or CD8+ T cells sorted from blood, obtained in a trial of the OX40 agonist ivuxolimab. These receptors were obtained from an adult with an advanced solid tumor such as melanoma, head and neck, liver or kidney cancer.

The gene calls are TRBV4-2 and TRBJ2-1; the match to TRBD1 covers 8 bases. This CDR3 region has 17 residues. CDR1 is LGHNA and CDR2 is YNFKEQ in the germline V gene. J was trimmed by 4 bases and V by 4 bases; bases with no gene match: 12. This CDR3 is CASSPPSNRDRYNEQFF. Written as DNA, the CDR3 is TGTGCCAGCAGCCCCCCCTCTAACCGGGACAGGTACAATGAGCAGTTCTTC.

The rearrangement joins TRBV27 to TRBJ2-7; D is undetermined. Trimming removed 2 bases at V and 5 bases at J, with 13 bases between. The CDR3 is 14 residues long. The germline CDR1 and CDR2 sequences are MNHEY and SMNVEV (reference sequence). The CDR3 DNA follows: TGTGCCAGCAGTTTAAGACCCGCTAGTGACGAGCAGTACTTC. Amino acids: CASSLRPASDEQYF.

V usage is TRBV4-3 and J usage is TRBJ2-2, with TRBD1 matching 11 bases. The germline V gene encodes CDR1 LGHNA and CDR2 YSLEER. Trimming removed 0 bases from V and 7 bases from J; junction bases left unmatched: 7. The CDR3 consists of 17 residues. The CDR3 region is CASSQDPGTGGIGELFF. The CDR3 coding sequence is TGCGCCAGCAGCCAAGATCCCGGGACAGGGGGAATCGGGGAGCTGTTTTTT.

The chain links TRBV28 to TRBJ2-7, with 11 bases that match TRBD1. V trimming: 3 bases; J trimming: 2 bases; junction bases outside the gene matches: 6. The V gene's germline CDR1 is MDHEN and CDR2 SYDVKM. This CDR3 contains 16 residues. The CDR3 DNA follows: TGTGCCAGCAGTTTGAGGGACAGGGGGGCCCCCTACGAGCAGTACTTC. Its protein product is CASSLRDRGAPYEQYF.

The J gene is TRBJ1-6, the V gene TRBV4-3; tentatively, D is TRBD1 (6 bases). The CDR3 loop spans 16 amino acids. Germline loops: CDR1 LGHNA, CDR2 YSLEER. Trimming stripped 0 bases from V and 6 bases from J, with 12 bases between. CDR3 residues: CASSQDGQGRNSPLHF. In DNA, the CDR3 is TGCGCCAGCAGCCAAGATGGGCAGGGGCGTAATTCACCCCTCCACTTT.

This chain uses TRBV28 with TRBJ1-2; D is uncertain. This CDR3 spans 15 amino acids. Per the germline V gene, CDR1 is MDHEN and CDR2 is SYDVKM. Trimming took 9 bases from V and 0 from J, leaving 17 bases between them. The CDR3 DNA reads as TGTGCCAGTACATGGAACAGACTCGCTAACTATGGCTACACCTTC. This gives the protein CASTWNRLANYGYTF.

This clone was recorded only once. The chain has TRBV27 and TRBJ1-5; D is unresolved. The CDR3 contains 13 residues. V lost 4 bases to trimming and J lost 1 base, with 5 bases between them. From germline, CDR1 is MNHEY and CDR2 SMNVEV (reference sequence). Written as DNA, the CDR3 is TGTGCCAGCAGTTGGGAGAGCAATCAGCCCCAGCATTTT. It yields the protein CASSWESNQPQHF.

This clone was detected a few times. The V gene is TRBV6-8, the J gene TRBJ1-3, with a possible D match to TRBD1 (5 bases). This CDR3 contains 15 residues. Trimming stripped 2 bases from V and 9 bases from J, with 17 bases between. CDR1 and CDR2 (germline): MNHGY, SAAAGT. The CDR3 bases are TGTGCCAGCAGTTACGGTGGGGGACCTCTGGGCACCATATATTTT. This translates into CASSYGGGPLGTIYF.

The chain links TRBV10-3 to TRBJ1-1, with D maybe TRBD1 (5 bases). The ends were cut back, 6 bases at V and 7 bases at J, with 9 bases in the middle. This CDR3 spans 11 amino acids. Germline V gives CDR1 ENHRY, CDR2 SYGVKD. CDR3 protein: CAIREGYEAFF. The CDR3 DNA is TGTGCCATCAGGGAGGGGTATGAAGCTTTCTTT.

V usage is TRBV30 and J usage is TRBJ2-7, with a weak D call TRBD1 (5 bases). Trimming took off 0 bases at V and 3 bases at J, with 12 bases between the two ends. The CDR3 has 14 residues. Germline V gives CDR1 GTSNPN, CDR2 SVGIG (reference sequence). The CDR3: CAWSVVNRIYEQYF. The CDR3 coding sequence is TGTGCCTGGAGTGTAGTGAACAGGATCTACGAGCAGTACTTC.

V is TRBV4-2 and J is TRBJ1-4, with TRBD1 identical over 10 bases. This CDR3 spans 14 amino acids. The germline gives CDR1 LGHNA, CDR2 YNFKEQ. V shed 7 bases, J shed 8 bases, and the junction held 7 bases outside the gene matches. CDR3 sequence (DNA): TGTGCCAGCACCTGGGACAGGGGTGGAGAAAAACTGTTTTTT. Translation gives CASTWDRGGEKLFF.

V gene TRBV5-6 combines with J gene TRBJ1-5; the match to TRBD1 covers 8 bases. Trimming took 4 bases from V and 4 from J; bases not matched to a gene: 4. This CDR3 region has 14 residues. Germline-derived CDR1 and CDR2 are SGHDT and YYEEEE. The CDR3 nucleotides are TGTGCCAGCAGCCGGACAGGGTTGAATCAGCCCCAGCATTTT. Its translation: CASSRTGLNQPQHF.

This chain links TRBV13 with TRBJ2-3; D uncertain. Germline V gives CDR1 PRHDT, CDR2 FYEKMQ (reference sequence). With 1 base removed from V and 4 bases from J, the gap between germline ends came to 0 bases. The CDR3 covers 11 residues. The CDR3 spells CASSLADTQYF. CDR3 bases: TGTGCCAGCAGCTTAGCAGATACGCAGTATTTT.

This chain joins TRBV10-3 and TRBJ1-1, with D maybe TRBD1 (5 bases). This CDR3 is 15 amino acids long. CDR1 is ENHRY, CDR2 SYGVKD, per germline. Trimming took 4 bases from V and 0 from J, leaving 12 bases between them. CDR3 in DNA: TGTGCCATCAGTGGCCAGGGAGTCATGAACACTGAAGCTTTCTTT. Translation: CAISGQGVMNTEAFF.

J is TRBJ1-6 and V is TRBV5-4, with D perhaps TRBD1 (5 bases). The CDR3 contains 16 residues. Germline V gene lookup returns CDR1 SGHNT and CDR2 YYREEE (reference sequence). V lost 2 bases, J lost 2 bases, and 11 bases lay in between. This CDR3 reads CASSFGTIPYNSPLHF. As DNA, the CDR3 is TGTGCCAGCAGCTTTGGGACTATCCCCTATAATTCACCCCTCCACTTT. Full variable domain (rest looked up from reference TRBV5-4 and TRBJ1-6): ETGVTQSPTHLIKTRGQQVTLRCSSQSGHNTVSWYQQALGQGPQFIFQYYREEENGRGNFPPRFSGLQFPNYSSELNVNALELDDSALYLCASSFGTIPYNSPLHFGNGTRLTVT.

The rearrangement joins TRBV5-1 to TRBJ2-2; D gene ambiguous. Between the trimmed V and J ends, which lost 4 bases and 0 bases, there was a span of 7 bases. Germline V CDR1 and CDR2: SGHRS, YFSETQ. There are 14 residues in the CDR3. This CDR3 is CASSLRTNTGELFF. The CDR3 DNA follows: TGCGCCAGCAGCCTAAGGACGAACACCGGGGAGCTGTTTTTT. Drawing the rest from reference TRBV5-1 and TRBJ2-2, the complete variable domain is KAGVTQTPRYLIKTRGQQVTLSCSPISGHRSVSWYQQTPGQGLQFLFEYFSETQRNKGNFPGRFSGRQFSNSRSEMNVSTLELGDSALYLCASSLRTNTGELFFGEGSRLTVL.

This chain uses TRBV4-1 with TRBJ2-2, with TRBD2 matching over 13 bases. With V trimmed by 1 base and J by 5 bases, 1 base remained unmatched. From germline, CDR1 is MGHRA and CDR2 YSYEKL. The CDR3 totals 16 residues. The CDR3 bases are TGCGCCAGCAGCCAAGGACTAGCGGGAGGAACCGGGGAGCTGTTTTTT. Translating gives CASSQGLAGGTGELFF.

The chain employs TRBV4-1 and TRBJ1-1; no clear D. The germline gives CDR1 MGHRA, CDR2 YSYEKL. The CDR3 is made up of 13 amino acids. V shed 4 bases and J shed 1 base, with 7 bases lying between them. The CDR3 DNA follows: TGCGCCAGCAGCCCCGGCACGAACACTGAAGCTTTCTTT. Amino acids: CASSPGTNTEAFF.

The chain links TRBV5-6 to TRBJ1-1, with TRBD1 as a possible D gene (5 bases). From germline, CDR1 is SGHDT and CDR2 YYEEEE. The CDR3 spans 12 residues. V shed 4 bases and J shed 8 bases, with 12 bases lying between them. The CDR3 DNA reads as TGTGCCAGCAGCCTCCCGGGACGCGAAGCTTTCTTT. It specifies CASSLPGREAFF.

The genes are TRBV9 and TRBJ1-2, with TRBD1 identical over 7 bases. The CDR3 is 16 residues long. Looked up from germline, CDR1 is SGDLS and CDR2 is YYNGEE. J was trimmed by 2 bases and V by 0 bases; bases with no gene match: 7. This CDR3 is CASSVGTTGTNYGYTF. CDR3 bases: TGTGCCAGCAGCGTAGGGACGACAGGGACCAACTATGGCTACACCTTC.

J is TRBJ2-7 and V is TRBV7-2; no firm D call. Germline CDR1 SGHTA, CDR2 FQGNSA. V lost 1 base to trimming and J lost 6 bases, with 7 bases between them. This CDR3 has 12 residues. CDR3 bases: TGTGCCAGCAGCTTAGTCGCGTTCGAGCAGTACTTC. This codes for CASSLVAFEQYF.